Each of the 25 T cell receptor beta chains below was sequenced from the same sample in a study of regulatory T cells in long-lasting Graves disease. Arm-PCR with iRepertoire HTBI primers amplified the CDR3 regions for these TCR beta libraries. Each CDR3 protein is one row after TCRdb ran MiXCR on the multiplex PCR reads. Here the sample spans more than 450,000 distinct CDR3 sequences, around 12% being singletons. The time point was: newly diagnosed GD, antithyroid drugs for less than 3 months. Extracted PBMC RNA gave rise to the TCR library. These data are also associated with another study on T cells in Graves' hyperthyroidism and ophthalmopathy.

The specimen comprised peripheral blood mononuclear cells (PBMCs), sampled at new diagnosis, from a patient treated with antithyroid drugs. All receptors come from a woman aged 30 to 39 with Graves disease.

This clonotype was seen a few times. The chain has TRBV7-3 and TRBJ2-1; 10 bases fit TRBD2. V was clipped by 5 bases and J by 5 bases; unmatched bases: 6. The length of the CDR3 is 15 residues. Germline V gene sequence: CDR1 SGHTA, CDR2 FQGTGA. CDR3 sequence: CASSGPSGRNNEQFF. The DNA for the CDR3 is TGTGCCAGCAGCGGACCTAGCGGGAGAAACAATGAGCAGTTCTTC.

This clonotype was detected many times. The chain combines TRBV7-9 with TRBJ2-1; a weak D match, TRBD2 (6 bases). Germline loops: CDR1 SEHNR, CDR2 FQNEAQ (reference sequence). The CDR3 is made up of 17 amino acids. V was pared by 5 bases and J by 5 bases, with 22 bases between. In DNA, the CDR3 is TGTGCCAGCAGCAGGGGATCCGTCGGAGGGTTTGACAATGAGCAGTTCTTC. This translates into CASSRGSVGGFDNEQFF.

Concerning this clonotype itself: This may be a read error: a much more frequent sequence differs by one nucleotide. V and J are TRBV20-1 and TRBJ2-4; D may match TRBD1 or TRBD2 (5 bases each). The CDR3 runs to 15 residues. The V gene lost 2 bases and the J gene lost 2 bases, with 13 bases spanning the gap. CDR1 is DFQATT and CDR2 is SNEGSKA in the germline V gene (reference sequence). This chain's CDR3 is CSARTTAVTKNIQYF. The CDR3 region has the DNA TGCAGTGCTAGAACGACAGCGGTAACCAAAAACATTCAGTACTTC.

This clonotype was detected a few times. The chain is built from TRBV7-2 and TRBJ1-5; D call uncertain. Deletions cut 1 base from V and 0 bases from J, with 13 bases between. Germline assignment: CDR1 SGHTA and CDR2 FQGNSA. The CDR3 spans 17 residues. CDR3 DNA: TGTGCCAGCAGCTTAGGGGGTTCACGACATAGCAATCAGCCCCAGCATTTT. Protein sequence: CASSLGGSRHSNQPQHF. The full variable domain, its missing parts supplied by reference TRBV7-2 and TRBJ1-5, is GAGVSQSPSNKVTEKGKDVELRCDPISGHTALYWYRQSLGQGLEFLIYFQGNSAPDKSGLPSDRFSAERTGGSVSTLTIQRTQQEDSAVYLCASSLGGSRHSNQPQHFGDGTRLSIL.

This clonotype was seen more than once but under ten times. The chain combines TRBV7-7 with TRBJ2-1; 9 nucleotides agree with TRBD2. The trim removed 5 bases at V and 13 bases at J, leaving 15 bases unmatched. The germline V gene encodes CDR1 SSHAT and CDR2 FNYEAQ (reference sequence). This CDR3 has 15 amino acids. The CDR3 here is CASSPQAGGPGLQFF. The CDR3 coding sequence is TGTGCCAGCAGCCCGCAAGCGGGAGGCCCCGGACTACAGTTCTTC.

There are many counts of this clonotype. The V call is TRBV28, the J call TRBJ2-7; D may be TRBD2 (5 bases). The ends were cut back, 7 bases at V and 0 bases at J, with 19 bases in the middle. Germline CDR1 MDHEN, CDR2 SYDVKM. The CDR3 is made up of 16 amino acids. This CDR3 reads CASTPMWERASYEQYF. Here the CDR3 DNA reads TGTGCCAGCACGCCCATGTGGGAGCGTGCCTCCTACGAGCAGTACTTC. Supplemented by reference TRBV28 and TRBJ2-7, the full variable domain reads DVKVTQSSRYLVKRTGEKVFLECVQDMDHENMFWYRQDPGLGLRLIYFSYDVKMKEKGDIPEGYSVSREKKERFSLILESASTNQTSMYLCASTPMWERASYEQYFGPGTRLTVT.

At least ten counts were recorded for this clonotype. The chain is built from TRBV3-1 and TRBJ2-7; 7 bases line up with TRBD2. The CDR3 covers 15 residues. Per germline, CDR1 LGHDT and CDR2 YNNKEL (reference sequence). V shed 4 bases and J 5 bases; nucleotides not matched to a gene: 11. The CDR3 protein is CASSRNTGGTHEQYF. CDR3 in DNA: TGTGCCAGCAGCCGCAATACCGGGGGGACCCACGAGCAGTACTTC.

V gene TRBV4-3 combines with J gene TRBJ1-1; tentatively, D is TRBD1 (5 bases). CDR3 size: 16 residues. The V and J ends lost 0 bases and 8 bases respectively, with 19 bases between them. Per the germline V gene, CDR1 is LGHNA and CDR2 is YSLEER. In DNA form, the CDR3 reads TGCGCCAGCAGCCAAGAGAGCGTCAACCCCCGGACAGAAGCTTTCTTT. Amino acid sequence: CASSQESVNPRTEAFF.

This clonotype came up many times. The rearrangement joins TRBV12-3 or TRBV12-4 to TRBJ2-7, with D possibly TRBD2 on 6 matching bases. V lost 3 bases to trimming and J lost 2 bases, with 14 bases between them. The CDR3 has 15 residues. CDR3 in DNA: TGTGCCAGCAGTTTCGGGAGCCCCGAAACCTACGAGCAGTACTTC. The encoded protein is CASSFGSPETYEQYF.

This clonotype was recorded at least ten times. The chain carries TRBV28 and TRBJ1-5, with D possibly TRBD1 on 6 matching bases. V lost 7 bases to trimming and J lost 6 bases, with 13 bases between them. CDR3 length: 13 amino acids. CDR1 is MDHEN, CDR2 SYDVKM, per germline. This CDR3 is CASTRGEFQPQHF. DNA for the CDR3: TGTGCCAGCACGAGGGGGGAATTTCAGCCCCAGCATTTT.

The chain uses TRBV6-1 and TRBJ1-4; the D is unclear. The CDR3 length is 13 residues. V dropped 7 bases and J dropped 8 bases, with 14 bases sitting between them. CDR1 and CDR2 (germline): MNHNS, SASEGT. In DNA, the CDR3 is TGTGCCAGCAAATACGACCGTGGGGAAAAACTGTTTTTT. It translates to CASKYDRGEKLFF.

The table lists this clonotype with many counts. The chain employs TRBV6-5 and TRBJ2-5; D possibly matches TRBD1 or TRBD2 (6 bases each). Per germline, CDR1 MNHEY and CDR2 SVGAGI. This CDR3 contains 16 residues. Between the trimmed V and J ends, which lost 0 bases and 4 bases, there was a span of 15 bases. CDR3 DNA: TGTGCCAGCAGTTACTCGAAGACTGGAGGGGGAGAGACCCAGTACTTC. It is translated as CASSYSKTGGGETQYF.

This clonotype was seen repeatedly, ten times or more. V gene TRBV6-1 combines with J gene TRBJ2-1, with 15 nucleotides matching TRBD2. Germline loops: CDR1 MNHNS, CDR2 SASEGT. V dropped 6 bases and J dropped 7; count of bases not matched to a gene: 4. This CDR3 region has 15 residues. The CDR3 sequence: CASSWTSGRENEQFF. The CDR3 DNA reads TGTGCCAGCAGCTGGACTAGCGGGAGGGAGAATGAGCAGTTCTTC.

This clonotype occurred many times. The J gene is TRBJ1-2, the V gene TRBV6-1, with a weak D call TRBD1 (5 bases). The CDR3 covers 13 residues. Germline lookup yields CDR1 MNHNS and CDR2 SASEGT. The ends were cut back, 6 bases at V and 2 bases at J, with 10 bases in the middle. DNA for the CDR3: TGTGCCAGCAGGGTGACAGAGAACTATGGCTACACCTTC. This gives the protein CASRVTENYGYTF.

This clonotype was detected a few times. The gene calls are TRBV4-1 and TRBJ2-7; TRBD2 might be the D (6 bases). Between the trimmed V and J ends, which lost 4 bases and 1 base, there was a span of 14 bases. This CDR3 is built from 15 residues. Germline CDR1 and CDR2: MGHRA and YSYEKL. The CDR3 protein is CASSPQLGGSYEQYF. CDR3 coding DNA: TGCGCCAGCAGCCCGCAGTTGGGGGGATCCTACGAGCAGTACTTC.

The rearrangement uses TRBV4-3 and TRBJ1-1; 7 bases are shared with TRBD1. Germline-derived CDR1 and CDR2 are LGHNA and YSLEER. This CDR3 region has 17 residues. V lost 0 bases, J lost 0 bases, and 7 bases stayed unmatched. The CDR3 loop reads CASSQDGAGGLNTEAFF. The CDR3 nucleotides are TGCGCCAGCAGCCAAGATGGGGCAGGGGGTCTGAACACTGAAGCTTTCTTT.

This clonotype was seen many times. The chain links TRBV27 to TRBJ2-2, with a tentative D call TRBD2 (6 bases). Germline V gene lookup returns CDR1 MNHEY and CDR2 SMNVEV (reference sequence). Deletions cut 7 bases from V and 4 bases from J, with 16 bases between. The CDR3 spans 15 residues. The CDR3 DNA sequence: TGTGCCAGCAATCGGGCAGGGAGGATCACCGGGGAGCTGTTTTTT. It encodes CASNRAGRITGELFF.

This clonotype was seen at least ten times. The chain uses TRBV19 and TRBJ1-4; D might be TRBD1 (5 bases). V lost 9 bases, J lost 4 bases, and 12 bases lay in between. Germline CDR1 is LNHDA and CDR2 is SQIVND (reference sequence). The CDR3 covers 13 residues. The CDR3 DNA reads as TGTGCCAGCGCGGGACCCCTTAATGAAAAACTGTTTTTT. Its protein is CASAGPLNEKLFF.

There are many counts of this clonotype. The gene calls are TRBV2 and TRBJ2-7; 7 bases map to TRBD1. The CDR3 runs 11 residues. The V gene's germline CDR1 is SNHLY and CDR2 FYNNEI. J was trimmed by 4 bases and V by 8 bases; bases with no gene match: 2. CDR3 amino acids: CASDREYEQYF. DNA for the CDR3: TGTGCCAGCGACAGGGAGTACGAGCAGTACTTC.

This clonotype was counted only a few times. This sequence joins TRBV12-3 or TRBV12-4 and TRBJ1-2; D is ambiguous. V was trimmed by 6 bases and J by 10 bases, leaving 9 bases between them. The CDR3 loop spans 10 amino acids. CDR3 loop: CASSPLVYTF. For the CDR3, the DNA is TGTGCCAGCAGCCCTCTGGTCTACACCTTC.

This clonotype was found many times. This chain joins TRBV11-3 and TRBJ2-1; no clear D gene. The CDR3 has 16 residues. V was shortened by 0 bases and J by 2 bases, with 11 bases between the two germline ends. Germline assignment: CDR1 SGHNT and CDR2 YENEEA. CDR3 sequence (DNA): TGTGCCAGCAGCTTAGATCGGAGTAGGACCTACAATGAGCAGTTCTTC. Translating it yields CASSLDRSRTYNEQFF.

The J gene is TRBJ2-1, the V gene TRBV20-1, with D unclear. The CDR3 has 13 residues. V was cut by 0 bases and J by 12 bases, with 15 bases left in between. The V gene's germline CDR1 is DFQATT and CDR2 SNEGSKA (reference sequence). In nucleotides, the CDR3 is TGCAGTGCTAGAGATCCCACGAGAATGGCGCAGTTCTTC. It specifies CSARDPTRMAQFF.

This clonotype was observed at least ten times. V usage is TRBV9 and J usage is TRBJ2-1, with D perhaps matching TRBD2 (5 bases). In germline, CDR1 is SGDLS, CDR2 YYNGEE. CDR3 length equals 16 residues. V was clipped by 3 bases and J by 0 bases, with 13 bases between them. CDR3 sequence (DNA): TGTGCCAGCAGCGAGTCTAGCACCCGCTCCTACAATGAGCAGTTCTTC. Its protein is CASSESSTRSYNEQFF.

This clonotype has a count of ten or more. This sequence joins TRBV16 and TRBJ2-1, with D uncertain. V gave up 3 bases and J gave up 0 bases, with 15 bases separating them. The CDR3 length is 17 residues. Germline V gene sequence: CDR1 KGHSY, CDR2 FQNENV. CDR3 protein: CASSQDQVVGSYNEQFF. The CDR3 bases are TGTGCCAGCAGCCAGGATCAAGTGGTAGGCTCCTACAATGAGCAGTTCTTC.

The chain recombines TRBV11-1 with TRBJ2-1; TRBD2 matches at 7 bases. Per germline, CDR1 SGHAT and CDR2 FQDESV (reference sequence). After removal of 4 bases from V and 3 bases from J, the junction contained 12 bases not matched to a gene. CDR3 length equals 17 residues. The CDR3 region has the DNA TGTGCCAGCAGCTATTCCGTCAACCCTAGCGGCTACAATGAGCAGTTCTTC. Protein sequence: CASSYSVNPSGYNEQFF.